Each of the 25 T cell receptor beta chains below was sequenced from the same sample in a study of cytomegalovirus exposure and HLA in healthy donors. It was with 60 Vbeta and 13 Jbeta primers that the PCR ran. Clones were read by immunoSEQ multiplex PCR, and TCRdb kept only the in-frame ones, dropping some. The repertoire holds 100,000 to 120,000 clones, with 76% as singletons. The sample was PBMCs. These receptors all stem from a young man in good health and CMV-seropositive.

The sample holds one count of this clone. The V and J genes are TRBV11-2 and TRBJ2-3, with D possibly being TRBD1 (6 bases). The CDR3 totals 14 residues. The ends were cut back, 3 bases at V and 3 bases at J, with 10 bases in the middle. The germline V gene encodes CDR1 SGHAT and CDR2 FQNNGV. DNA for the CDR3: TGTGCCAGCAGCTTCAAGACAGGAACAGATACGCAGTATTTT. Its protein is CASSFKTGTDTQYF.

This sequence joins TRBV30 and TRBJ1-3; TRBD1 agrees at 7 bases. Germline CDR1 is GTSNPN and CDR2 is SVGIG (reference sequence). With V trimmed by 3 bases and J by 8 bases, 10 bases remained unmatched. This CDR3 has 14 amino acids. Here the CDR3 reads CAWSIDRVRDTIYF. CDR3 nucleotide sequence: TGTGCCTGGAGCATAGACAGGGTACGGGACACCATATATTTT.

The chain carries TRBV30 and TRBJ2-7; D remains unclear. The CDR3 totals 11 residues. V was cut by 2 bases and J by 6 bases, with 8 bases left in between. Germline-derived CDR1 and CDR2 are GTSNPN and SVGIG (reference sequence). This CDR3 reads CAWSTQTEQYF. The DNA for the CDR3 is TGTGCCTGGAGTACACAGACCGAGCAGTACTTC.

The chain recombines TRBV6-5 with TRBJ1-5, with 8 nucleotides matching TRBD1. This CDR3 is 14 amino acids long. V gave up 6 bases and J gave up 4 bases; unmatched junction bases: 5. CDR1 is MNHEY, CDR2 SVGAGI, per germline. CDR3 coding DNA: TGTGCCAGCAGGTCGGGACAGGTGAATCAGCCCCAGCATTTT. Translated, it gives CASRSGQVNQPQHF.

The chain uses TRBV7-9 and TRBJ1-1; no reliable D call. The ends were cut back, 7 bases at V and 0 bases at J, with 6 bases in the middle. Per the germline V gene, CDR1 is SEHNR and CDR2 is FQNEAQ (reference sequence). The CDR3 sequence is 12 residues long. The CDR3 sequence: CASTSMNTEAFF. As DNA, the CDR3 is TGTGCCAGCACCTCTATGAACACTGAAGCTTTCTTT.

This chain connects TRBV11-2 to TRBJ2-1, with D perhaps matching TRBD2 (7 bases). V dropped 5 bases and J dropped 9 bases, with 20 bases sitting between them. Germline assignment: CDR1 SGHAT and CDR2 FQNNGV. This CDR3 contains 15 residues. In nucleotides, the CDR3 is TGTGCCAGCAGCCCACTCGGGGGGCTAGCCCTTGAGCAGTTCTTC. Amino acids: CASSPLGGLALEQFF. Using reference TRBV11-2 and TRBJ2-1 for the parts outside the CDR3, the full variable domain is EAGVAQSPRYKIIEKRQSVAFWCNPISGHATLYWYQQILGQGPKLLIQFQNNGVVDDSQLPKDRFSAERLKGVDSTLKIQPAKLEDSAVYLCASSPLGGLALEQFFGPGTRLTVL.

CDR3 sequence: CASSEEAGGGTDTQYF. CDR3 nucleotides: TGTGCCAGCAGTGAAGAGGCAGGGGGCGGGACAGATACGCAGTATTTT. The J gene is TRBJ2-3, the V gene TRBV6-1, with TRBD1 identical over 8 bases. Germline V gene lookup returns CDR1 MNHNS and CDR2 SASEGT. The CDR3 covers 16 residues. The V segment lost 1 base and the J segment 3 bases; nucleotides outside the gene matches: 6.

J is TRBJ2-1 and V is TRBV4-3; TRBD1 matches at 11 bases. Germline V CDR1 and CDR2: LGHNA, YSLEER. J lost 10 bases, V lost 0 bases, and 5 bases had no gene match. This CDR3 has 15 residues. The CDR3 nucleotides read TGCGCCAGCAGCCAAGATGGACAGGGGGCCAAGGAGCAGTTCTTC. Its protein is CASSQDGQGAKEQFF.

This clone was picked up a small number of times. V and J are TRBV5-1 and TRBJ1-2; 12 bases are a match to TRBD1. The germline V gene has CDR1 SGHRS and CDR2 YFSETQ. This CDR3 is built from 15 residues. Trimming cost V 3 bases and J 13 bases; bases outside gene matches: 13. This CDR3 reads CASSYLPGQGARCTF. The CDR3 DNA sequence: TGCGCCAGCAGCTACCTACCGGGACAGGGGGCGAGGTGCACCTTC. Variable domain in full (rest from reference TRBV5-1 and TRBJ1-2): KAGVTQTPRYLIKTRGQQVTLSCSPISGHRSVSWYQQTPGQGLQFLFEYFSETQRNKGNFPGRFSGRQFSNSRSEMNVSTLELGDSALYLCASSYLPGQGARCTFGSGTRLTVV.

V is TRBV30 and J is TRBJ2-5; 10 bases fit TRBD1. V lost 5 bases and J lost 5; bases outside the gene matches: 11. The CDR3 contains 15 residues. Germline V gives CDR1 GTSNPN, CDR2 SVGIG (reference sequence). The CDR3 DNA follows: TGTGCCTGGGACCCCGGGACAGGGGTCGGGGAGACCCAGTACTTC. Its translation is CAWDPGTGVGETQYF.

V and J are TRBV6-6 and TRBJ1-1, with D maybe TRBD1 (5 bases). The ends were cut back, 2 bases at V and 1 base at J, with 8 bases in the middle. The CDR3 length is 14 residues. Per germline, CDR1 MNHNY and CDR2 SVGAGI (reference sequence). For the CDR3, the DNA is TGTGCCAGCAGTTACGGACACCCGAACACTGAAGCTTTCTTT. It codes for CASSYGHPNTEAFF.

The CDR3: CASGGTDSTDTQYF. The CDR3 coding sequence is TGTGCCAGCGGGGGGACAGATAGCACAGATACGCAGTATTTT. The chain carries TRBV27 and TRBJ2-3; D perhaps matches TRBD1 (7 bases). V was shortened by 8 bases and J by 0 bases, with 12 bases between the two germline ends. In germline, CDR1 is MNHEY, CDR2 SMNVEV (reference sequence). This CDR3 contains 14 residues.

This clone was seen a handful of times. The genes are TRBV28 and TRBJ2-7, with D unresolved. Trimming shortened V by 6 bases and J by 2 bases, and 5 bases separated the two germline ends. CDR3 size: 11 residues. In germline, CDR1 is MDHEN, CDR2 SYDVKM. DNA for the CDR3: TGTGCCAGCAGCCCCGCCTACGAGCAGTACTTC. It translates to CASSPAYEQYF.

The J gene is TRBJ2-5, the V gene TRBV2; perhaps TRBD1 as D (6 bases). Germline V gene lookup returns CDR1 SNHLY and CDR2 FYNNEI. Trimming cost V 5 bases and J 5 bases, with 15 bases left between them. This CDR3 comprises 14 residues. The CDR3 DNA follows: TGTGCCAGCAGTTCCGGGCCTAGGGGGGAGACCCAGTACTTC. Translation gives CASSSGPRGETQYF.

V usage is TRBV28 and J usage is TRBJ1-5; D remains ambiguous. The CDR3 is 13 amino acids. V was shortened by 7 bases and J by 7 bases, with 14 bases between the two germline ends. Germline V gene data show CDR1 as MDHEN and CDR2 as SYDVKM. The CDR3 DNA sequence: TGTGCCAGCATGCCACTTCGGTGGCAGCCCCAGCATTTT. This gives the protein CASMPLRWQPQHF.

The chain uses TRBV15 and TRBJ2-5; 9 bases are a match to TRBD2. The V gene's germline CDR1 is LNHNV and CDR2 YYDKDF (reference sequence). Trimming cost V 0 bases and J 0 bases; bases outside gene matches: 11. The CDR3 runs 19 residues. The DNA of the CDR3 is TGTGCCACCAGCAGAGATCGGCGGGGGGGCCTTTTATACCAAGAGACCCAGTACTTC. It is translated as CATSRDRRGGLLYQETQYF.

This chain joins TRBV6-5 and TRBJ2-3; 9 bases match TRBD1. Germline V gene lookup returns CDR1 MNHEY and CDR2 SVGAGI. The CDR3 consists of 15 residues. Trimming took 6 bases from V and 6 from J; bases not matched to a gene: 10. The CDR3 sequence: CASSRGQGRWDTQYF. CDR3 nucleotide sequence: TGTGCCAGCAGCCGTGGACAGGGGCGGTGGGATACGCAGTATTTT.

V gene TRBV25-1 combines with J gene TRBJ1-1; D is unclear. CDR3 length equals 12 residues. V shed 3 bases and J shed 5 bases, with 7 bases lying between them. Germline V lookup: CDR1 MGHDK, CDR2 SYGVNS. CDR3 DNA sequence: TGTGCCAGCAGTGAGGGCCCGACTGAAGCTTTCTTT. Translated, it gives CASSEGPTEAFF.

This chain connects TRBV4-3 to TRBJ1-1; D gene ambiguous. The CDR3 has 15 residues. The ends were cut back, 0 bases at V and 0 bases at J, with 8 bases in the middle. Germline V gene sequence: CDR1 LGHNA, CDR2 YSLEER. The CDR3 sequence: CASSQDNWLNTEAFF. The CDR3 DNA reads TGCGCCAGCAGCCAAGATAATTGGCTGAACACTGAAGCTTTCTTT.

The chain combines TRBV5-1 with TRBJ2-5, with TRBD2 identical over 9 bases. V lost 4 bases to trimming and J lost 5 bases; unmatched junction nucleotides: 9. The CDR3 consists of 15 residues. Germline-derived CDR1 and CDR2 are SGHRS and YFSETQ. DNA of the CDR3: TGCGCCAGCAGCGCTGGCGGGGGGGCTAGGGAGACCCAGTACTTC. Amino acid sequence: CASSAGGGARETQYF.

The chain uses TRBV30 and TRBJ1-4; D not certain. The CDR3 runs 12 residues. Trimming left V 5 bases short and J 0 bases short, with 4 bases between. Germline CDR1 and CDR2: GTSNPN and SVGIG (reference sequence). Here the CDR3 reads CAWDTTNEKLFF. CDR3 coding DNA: TGTGCCTGGGACACAACTAATGAAAAACTGTTTTTT.

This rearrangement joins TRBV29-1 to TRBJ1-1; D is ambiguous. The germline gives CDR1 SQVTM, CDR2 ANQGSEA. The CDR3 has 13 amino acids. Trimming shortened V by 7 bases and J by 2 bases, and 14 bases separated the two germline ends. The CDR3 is CSAGRQVNTEAFF. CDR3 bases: TGCAGCGCCGGGAGGCAGGTCAACACTGAAGCTTTCTTT.

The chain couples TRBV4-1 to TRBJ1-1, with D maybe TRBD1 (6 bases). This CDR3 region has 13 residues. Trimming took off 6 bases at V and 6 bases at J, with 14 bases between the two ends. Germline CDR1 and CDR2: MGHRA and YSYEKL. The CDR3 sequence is CASSTGTTSEAFF. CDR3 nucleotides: TGCGCCAGCAGTACCGGGACAACCTCTGAAGCTTTCTTT.

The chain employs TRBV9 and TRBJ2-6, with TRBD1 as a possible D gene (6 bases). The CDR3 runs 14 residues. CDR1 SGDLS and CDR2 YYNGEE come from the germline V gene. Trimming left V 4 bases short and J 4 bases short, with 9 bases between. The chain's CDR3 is CASSPGAGANVLTF. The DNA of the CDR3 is TGTGCCAGCAGCCCAGGGGCCGGGGCCAACGTCCTGACTTTC.

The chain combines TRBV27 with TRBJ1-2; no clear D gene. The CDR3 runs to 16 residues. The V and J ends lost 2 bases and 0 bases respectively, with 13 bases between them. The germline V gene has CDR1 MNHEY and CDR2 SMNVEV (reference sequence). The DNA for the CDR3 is TGTGCCAGCAGTTTAAGCTTGGCGGCGACTAACTATGGCTACACCTTC. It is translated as CASSLSLAATNYGYTF.